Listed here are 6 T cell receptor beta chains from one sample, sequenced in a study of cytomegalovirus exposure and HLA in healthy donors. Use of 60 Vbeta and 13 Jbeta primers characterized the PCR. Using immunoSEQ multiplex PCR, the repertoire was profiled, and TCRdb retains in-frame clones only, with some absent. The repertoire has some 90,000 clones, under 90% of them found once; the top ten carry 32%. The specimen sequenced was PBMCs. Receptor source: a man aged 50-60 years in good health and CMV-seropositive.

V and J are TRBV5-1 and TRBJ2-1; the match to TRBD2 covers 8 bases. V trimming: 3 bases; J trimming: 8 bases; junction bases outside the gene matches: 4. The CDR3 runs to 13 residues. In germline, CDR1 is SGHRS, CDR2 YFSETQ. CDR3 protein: CASSWTSLDEQFF. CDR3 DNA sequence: TGCGCCAGCAGCTGGACTAGCCTGGATGAGCAGTTCTTC.

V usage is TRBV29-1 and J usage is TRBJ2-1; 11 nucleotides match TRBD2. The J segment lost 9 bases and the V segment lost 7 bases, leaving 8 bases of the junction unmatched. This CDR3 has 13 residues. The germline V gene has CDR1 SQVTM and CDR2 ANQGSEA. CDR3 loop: CSALSGRATEQFF. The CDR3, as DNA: TGCAGCGCACTTAGCGGGAGGGCCACTGAGCAGTTCTTC.

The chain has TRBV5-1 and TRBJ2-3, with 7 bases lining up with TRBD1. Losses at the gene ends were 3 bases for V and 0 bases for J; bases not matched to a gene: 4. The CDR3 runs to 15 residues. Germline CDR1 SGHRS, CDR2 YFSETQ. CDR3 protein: CASSSTGQSTDTQYF. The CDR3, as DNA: TGCGCCAGCAGCTCCACGGGACAGAGCACAGATACGCAGTATTTT.

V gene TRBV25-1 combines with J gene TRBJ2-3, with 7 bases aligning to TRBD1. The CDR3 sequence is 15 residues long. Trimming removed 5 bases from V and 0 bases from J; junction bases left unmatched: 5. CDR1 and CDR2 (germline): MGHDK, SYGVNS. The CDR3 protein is CASSRGGGSTDTQYF. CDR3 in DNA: TGTGCCAGCAGTCGAGGGGGCGGGAGCACAGATACGCAGTATTTT.

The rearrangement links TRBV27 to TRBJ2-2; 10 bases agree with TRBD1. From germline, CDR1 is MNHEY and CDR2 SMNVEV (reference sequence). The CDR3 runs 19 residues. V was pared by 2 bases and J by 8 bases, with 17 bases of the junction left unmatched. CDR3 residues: CASSLPDRGPPSVAGELFF. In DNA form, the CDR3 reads TGTGCCAGCAGTTTACCCGACAGGGGGCCTCCTTCTGTTGCAGGGGAGCTGTTTTTT.

CDR3 sequence: CASSLGLGVGDIQYF. The CDR3 nucleotides are TGTGCCAGCAGCTTAGGACTAGGGGTGGGGGACATTCAGTACTTC. The chain joins TRBV7-2 to TRBJ2-4, with D possibly being TRBD2 (6 bases). Trimming shortened V by 1 base and J by 8 bases, and 15 bases separated the two germline ends. This CDR3 contains 15 residues. Per germline, CDR1 SGHTA and CDR2 FQGNSA.